The entry below gives a single T cell receptor (beta chain) sequence along with its context. TCRdb's table, derived via immunoSEQ multiplex PCR, lists solely in-frame clones and lacks some. The data show 300,000 to 350,000 clones, 90% seen once. V was cut by 2 bases and J by 1 base, with 11 bases left in between. This CDR3 spans 15 amino acids. From germline, CDR1 is KGHSH and CDR2 LQKENI. This entry is derived from a study of blood T cell repertoires in COVID-19. Study at large: Sites across the United States, Italy and Spain contributed samples from acute and convalescent COVID-19.

Seattle's cohort entered during active infection and was followed longitudinally. The specimen sequenced was peripheral blood. The TCR originated in a woman aged 30 to 39 with COVID-19, enrolled during active disease. V usage is TRBV18 and J usage is TRBJ1-1, with D perhaps matching TRBD1 (5 bases). CDR3 DNA sequence: TGTGCCAGCTCACCAAGTAGTGACAGGAACACTGAAGCTTTCTTT. Protein product: CASSPSSDRNTEAFF.